The 28 T cell receptor beta chains in this list originate from one sample, sequenced in a study of blood T cell repertoires in COVID-19. The data were produced by immunoSEQ multiplex PCR, yet TCRdb's version contains in-frame clones alone and is incomplete. The sample holds under 150,000 clones, roughly 91% seen once. The sample was peripheral blood. The receptors originated from a human donor in a cohort sampled during active COVID-19.

The chain links TRBV5-1 to TRBJ1-1; D is unclear. Germline CDR1 and CDR2: SGHRS and YFSETQ. The CDR3 extends over 16 amino acids. Trimming took off 2 bases at V and 4 bases at J, with 18 bases between the two ends. The CDR3 bases are TGCGCCAGCAGCTTTCACTGGACTGGGATGGGCACTGAAGCTTTCTTT. As protein: CASSFHWTGMGTEAFF.

J is TRBJ2-7 and V is TRBV28; 10 bases fit TRBD2. Per germline, CDR1 MDHEN and CDR2 SYDVKM. With V trimmed by 5 bases and J by 3 bases, 7 bases remained unmatched. The CDR3 contains 15 residues. This CDR3 reads CASSNPSSGSYEQYF. CDR3 in DNA: TGTGCCAGCAGTAACCCTTCTAGCGGGAGCTACGAGCAGTACTTC.

This sequence joins TRBV6-2 or TRBV6-3 and TRBJ2-3; D call uncertain. The V gene lost 3 bases and the J gene lost 8 bases, with 6 bases spanning the gap. The germline V gene has CDR1 MNHEY and CDR2 SVGEGT. This CDR3 comprises 11 residues. CDR3 in amino acids: CASSYVGTQYF. The CDR3, as DNA: TGTGCCAGCAGTTATGTCGGTACGCAGTATTTT.

The rearrangement joins TRBV11-2 to TRBJ1-2; tentative D call: TRBD1 (6 bases). Germline CDR1 and CDR2: SGHAT and FQNNGV. The CDR3 is made up of 14 amino acids. V dropped 1 base and J dropped 3 bases, with 9 bases sitting between them. The CDR3 DNA sequence: TGTGCCAGCAGCTTAGTAGCAGGGGACTATGGCTACACCTTC. It is translated as CASSLVAGDYGYTF.

The V and J genes are TRBV6-1 and TRBJ1-5, with 10 bases identical to TRBD1. Trimming cost V 0 bases and J 7 bases; bases outside gene matches: 15. The CDR3 loop spans 19 amino acids. The germline V gene has CDR1 MNHNS and CDR2 SASEGT. CDR3 in DNA: TGTGCCAGCAGTGAAGCGAGAATAGGGTGGGACAGGGGCCAACAGCCCCAGCATTTT. Translating gives CASSEARIGWDRGQQPQHF.

The CDR3 here is CASIRDSLTDTQYF. The CDR3 region has the DNA TGCGCCAGCATTCGGGACAGCCTCACAGATACGCAGTATTTT. V is TRBV23-1 and J is TRBJ2-3; 7 bases fit TRBD1. TRBV23-1 is annotated as an ORF whose role is uncertain. The CDR3 has 14 amino acids. Trimming at V came to 7 bases and at J to 2 bases, leaving 6 bases not matched to a gene.

The rearrangement uses TRBV6-6 and TRBJ2-3; D gene ambiguous. Trimming shortened V by 5 bases and J by 7 bases, and 16 bases separated the two germline ends. CDR1 and CDR2 from the germline V gene are MNHNY and SVGAGI (reference sequence). This CDR3 is 14 amino acids long. CDR3 sequence reads: CASSDPPRAYTQYF. The CDR3 coding sequence is TGTGCCAGCAGTGACCCTCCTAGAGCTTATACGCAGTATTTT.

The chain recombines TRBV10-2 with TRBJ2-1; 8 nucleotides align to TRBD2. This CDR3 is built from 15 residues. Germline V gives CDR1 WSHSY, CDR2 SAAADI. With 7 bases clipped from V and 3 bases from J, the junction kept 8 bases outside the gene matches. The CDR3 loop reads CASMDGTRIYNEQFF. The CDR3 region has the DNA TGCGCCAGCATGGACGGGACTAGGATCTACAATGAGCAGTTCTTC.

The chain couples TRBV6-6 to TRBJ1-1, with TRBD1 matching 9 bases. This CDR3 is 12 amino acids long. CDR1 MNHNY and CDR2 SVGAGI come from the germline V gene (reference sequence). Losses at the gene ends were 7 bases for V and 10 bases for J; bases not matched to a gene: 7. DNA of the CDR3: TGTGCCAGCAACATACAGGGGGCGCGAGCTTTCTTT. Residues: CASNIQGARAFF.

This chain joins TRBV6-1 and TRBJ1-1, with 7 bases aligning to TRBD1. The germline V gene has CDR1 MNHNS and CDR2 SASEGT. V trimming: 4 bases; J trimming: 2 bases; junction bases outside the gene matches: 10. This CDR3 spans 16 amino acids. CDR3 protein: CASSALGTGANTEAFF. Written as DNA, the CDR3 is TGTGCCAGCAGTGCTCTAGGAACAGGGGCCAACACTGAAGCTTTCTTT.

The chain uses TRBV2 and TRBJ2-5; D is undetermined. The CDR3 length is 14 residues. Germline loops: CDR1 SNHLY, CDR2 FYNNEI. The V end lost 3 bases, the J end lost 5 bases, and 13 bases lay between the germline ends. In DNA form, the CDR3 reads TGTGCCAGCAGTGACCTAGTCTTCGGTGAGACCCAGTACTTC. Protein: CASSDLVFGETQYF.

This chain joins TRBV30 and TRBJ2-7; tentatively, D is TRBD1 (5 bases). CDR3 length: 14 residues. The germline V and J ends were trimmed by 4 bases and 2 bases, with 15 bases remaining between them. Germline V gives CDR1 GTSNPN, CDR2 SVGIG (reference sequence). CDR3 DNA: TGTGCCTGGACCTCGGGCCAGGGTACCTACGAGCAGTACTTC. Its translation: CAWTSGQGTYEQYF.

The chain uses TRBV7-9 and TRBJ2-2, with a tentative D call TRBD2 (5 bases). V gave up 7 bases and J gave up 5 bases, with 11 bases separating them. Germline assignment: CDR1 SEHNR and CDR2 FQNEAQ (reference sequence). The CDR3 consists of 13 residues. In DNA, the CDR3 is TGTGCCAGCACTCCAAGCGGAACCGGGGAGCTGTTTTTT. Its translation is CASTPSGTGELFF.

The V call is TRBV7-8, the J call TRBJ1-2, with D possibly being TRBD1 (5 bases). Germline CDR1 is SGHVS and CDR2 is FQNEAQ. The ends were cut back, 6 bases at V and 6 bases at J, with 11 bases in the middle. The CDR3 contains 12 residues. The CDR3 is CASSTRAHGYTF. In DNA form, the CDR3 reads TGTGCCAGCAGTACCAGGGCGCATGGCTACACCTTC.

This clone showed up just a few times. This chain connects TRBV3-1 (or the pseudogene TRBV3-2) to TRBJ2-7; D call uncertain. V was shortened by 1 base and J by 3 bases, with 22 bases between the two germline ends. CDR1 and CDR2 (germline): LGHDT, YNNKEL (reference sequence). There are 18 residues in the CDR3. CDR3 DNA: TGTGCCAGCAGCCAAGGCACACAGCTACTTTTGCGAGACTACGAGCAGTACTTC. Amino acid sequence: CASSQGTQLLLRDYEQYF.

This clone has just one count. V usage is TRBV28 and J usage is TRBJ1-5; no firm D call. Per the germline V gene, CDR1 is MDHEN and CDR2 is SYDVKM. The CDR3 runs to 11 residues. The V gene lost 3 bases and the J gene lost 5 bases, with 2 bases spanning the gap. The CDR3 spells CASSFDQPQHF. The CDR3 DNA reads as TGTGCCAGCAGTTTCGATCAGCCCCAGCATTTT.

This clone was found a few times. The CDR3 is CATGLRGSVNQPQHF. As DNA, the CDR3 is TGTGCCACAGGTCTAAGGGGCAGCGTTAATCAGCCCCAGCATTTT. The chain employs TRBV19 and TRBJ1-5; tentative D call: TRBD1 (5 bases). Germline CDR1 reads LNHDA; CDR2 reads SQIVND (reference sequence). The V gene lost 10 bases and the J gene lost 4 bases, with 20 bases spanning the gap. The CDR3 is made up of 15 amino acids. Variable domain in full (rest from reference TRBV19 and TRBJ1-5): DGGITQSPKYLFRKEGQNVTLSCEQNLNHDAMYWYRQDPGQGLRLIYYSQIVNDFQKGDIAEGYSVSREKKESFPLTVTSAQKNPTAFYLCATGLRGSVNQPQHFGDGTRLSIL.

This clone was seen once. A junction end diverges from the germline sequence, so it may reflect a read error. The chain links TRBV2 to TRBJ1-3; D is undetermined. Germline lookup yields CDR1 SNHLY and CDR2 FYNNEI. The CDR3 length is 14 residues. The CDR3 DNA sequence: TGTGCCAGCGGTGACGGGAGCTCTGGAAACACCATATATTTT. It is translated as CASGDGSSGNTIYF.

The V and J genes are TRBV11-2 and TRBJ1-3; no reliable D call. CDR1 is SGHAT, CDR2 FQNNGV, per germline. The germline V and J ends were trimmed by 4 bases and 0 bases, with 10 bases remaining between them. The CDR3 covers 15 residues. The CDR3 sequence: CASSSTQYSGNTIYF. The CDR3 DNA sequence: TGTGCCAGCAGCTCGACACAATACTCTGGAAACACCATATATTTT.

Notes on this clone: Other DNA sequences in the same sample also yield this CDR3. This sequence joins TRBV5-1 and TRBJ2-5; no definite D call. V lost 4 bases and J 1 base, leaving 11 bases between the germline ends. This CDR3 has 14 residues. CDR1 is SGHRS and CDR2 is YFSETQ in the germline V gene. CDR3 DNA: TGCGCCAGCAGCCTAGGAACCCTCCAAGAGACCCAGTACTTC. This codes for CASSLGTLQETQYF.

The chain combines TRBV15 with TRBJ2-2; D remains unclear. CDR1 LNHNV and CDR2 YYDKDF come from the germline V gene (reference sequence). V lost 0 bases to trimming and J lost 6 bases, with 5 bases between them. The CDR3 consists of 13 residues. The DNA of the CDR3 is TGTGCCACCAGCAGAGAGAGCCCCGGGGAGCTGTTTTTT. This translates into CATSRESPGELFF.

This clone is medium-sized within its sample. This chain links TRBV19 with TRBJ2-1, with unresolved D. The CDR3 totals 14 residues. Trimming removed 5 bases at V and 0 bases at J, with 8 bases between. Looked up from germline, CDR1 is LNHDA and CDR2 is SQIVND (reference sequence). The CDR3 nucleotides are TGTGCCAGTAGTCCCTCGAGCTCCTACAATGAGCAGTTCTTC. Its protein is CASSPSSSYNEQFF.

V is TRBV2 and J is TRBJ2-7; 7 positions agree with TRBD1. This CDR3 is 14 amino acids long. V trimming: 4 bases; J trimming: 4 bases; junction bases outside the gene matches: 7. The germline V gene encodes CDR1 SNHLY and CDR2 FYNNEI. CDR3 amino acids: CASSGQGFGYEQYF. The CDR3 DNA sequence: TGTGCCAGCAGTGGACAGGGATTCGGGTACGAGCAGTACTTC.

The rearrangement uses TRBV10-3 and TRBJ1-6; a weak D match, TRBD1 (6 bases). The CDR3 covers 14 residues. Germline V lookup: CDR1 ENHRY, CDR2 SYGVKD. V lost 6 bases to trimming and J lost 9 bases, with 15 bases between them. CDR3 amino acids: CAIRRGEQGSPLHF. CDR3 sequence (DNA): TGTGCCATCAGGCGGGGGGAACAGGGTTCACCCCTCCACTTT.

This chain links TRBV6-5 with TRBJ2-5, with D possibly matching TRBD2 (6 bases). CDR3 length equals 14 residues. V lost 4 bases and J 5 bases, leaving 14 bases between the germline ends. The germline V gene has CDR1 MNHEY and CDR2 SVGAGI. In DNA form, the CDR3 reads TGTGCCAGCAGTTTATTTGGCCGGGGGGAGACCCAGTACTTC. The encoded protein is CASSLFGRGETQYF.

This clone came up a few times. The J gene is TRBJ2-7, the V gene TRBV19, with D maybe TRBD1 (6 bases). The CDR3 contains 15 residues. Trimming stripped 6 bases from V and 0 bases from J, with 15 bases between. Germline assignment: CDR1 LNHDA and CDR2 SQIVND (reference sequence). As DNA, the CDR3 is TGTGCCAGTAGAAATCAGGGGCAAGTCTCCTACGAGCAGTACTTC. It translates to CASRNQGQVSYEQYF.

This sequence joins TRBV3-1 (or the pseudogene TRBV3-2) and TRBJ2-1; 11 bases are shared with TRBD1. This CDR3 comprises 15 residues. Germline V CDR1 and CDR2: LGHDT, YNNKEL (reference sequence). V was clipped by 4 bases and J by 3 bases; unmatched bases: 2. CDR3 loop: CASSLGTGGYNEQFF. The DNA of the CDR3 is TGTGCCAGCAGCCTAGGGACAGGGGGCTACAATGAGCAGTTCTTC.

The chain employs TRBV10-2 and TRBJ2-7; tentatively, D is TRBD1 (6 bases). CDR3 length: 14 residues. Germline CDR1 and CDR2: WSHSY and SAAADI. Trimming shortened V by 2 bases and J by 7 bases, and 15 bases separated the two germline ends. CDR3 region: CASSETQGTNEQYF. CDR3 in DNA: TGCGCCAGCAGTGAGACCCAAGGGACAAATGAGCAGTACTTC.